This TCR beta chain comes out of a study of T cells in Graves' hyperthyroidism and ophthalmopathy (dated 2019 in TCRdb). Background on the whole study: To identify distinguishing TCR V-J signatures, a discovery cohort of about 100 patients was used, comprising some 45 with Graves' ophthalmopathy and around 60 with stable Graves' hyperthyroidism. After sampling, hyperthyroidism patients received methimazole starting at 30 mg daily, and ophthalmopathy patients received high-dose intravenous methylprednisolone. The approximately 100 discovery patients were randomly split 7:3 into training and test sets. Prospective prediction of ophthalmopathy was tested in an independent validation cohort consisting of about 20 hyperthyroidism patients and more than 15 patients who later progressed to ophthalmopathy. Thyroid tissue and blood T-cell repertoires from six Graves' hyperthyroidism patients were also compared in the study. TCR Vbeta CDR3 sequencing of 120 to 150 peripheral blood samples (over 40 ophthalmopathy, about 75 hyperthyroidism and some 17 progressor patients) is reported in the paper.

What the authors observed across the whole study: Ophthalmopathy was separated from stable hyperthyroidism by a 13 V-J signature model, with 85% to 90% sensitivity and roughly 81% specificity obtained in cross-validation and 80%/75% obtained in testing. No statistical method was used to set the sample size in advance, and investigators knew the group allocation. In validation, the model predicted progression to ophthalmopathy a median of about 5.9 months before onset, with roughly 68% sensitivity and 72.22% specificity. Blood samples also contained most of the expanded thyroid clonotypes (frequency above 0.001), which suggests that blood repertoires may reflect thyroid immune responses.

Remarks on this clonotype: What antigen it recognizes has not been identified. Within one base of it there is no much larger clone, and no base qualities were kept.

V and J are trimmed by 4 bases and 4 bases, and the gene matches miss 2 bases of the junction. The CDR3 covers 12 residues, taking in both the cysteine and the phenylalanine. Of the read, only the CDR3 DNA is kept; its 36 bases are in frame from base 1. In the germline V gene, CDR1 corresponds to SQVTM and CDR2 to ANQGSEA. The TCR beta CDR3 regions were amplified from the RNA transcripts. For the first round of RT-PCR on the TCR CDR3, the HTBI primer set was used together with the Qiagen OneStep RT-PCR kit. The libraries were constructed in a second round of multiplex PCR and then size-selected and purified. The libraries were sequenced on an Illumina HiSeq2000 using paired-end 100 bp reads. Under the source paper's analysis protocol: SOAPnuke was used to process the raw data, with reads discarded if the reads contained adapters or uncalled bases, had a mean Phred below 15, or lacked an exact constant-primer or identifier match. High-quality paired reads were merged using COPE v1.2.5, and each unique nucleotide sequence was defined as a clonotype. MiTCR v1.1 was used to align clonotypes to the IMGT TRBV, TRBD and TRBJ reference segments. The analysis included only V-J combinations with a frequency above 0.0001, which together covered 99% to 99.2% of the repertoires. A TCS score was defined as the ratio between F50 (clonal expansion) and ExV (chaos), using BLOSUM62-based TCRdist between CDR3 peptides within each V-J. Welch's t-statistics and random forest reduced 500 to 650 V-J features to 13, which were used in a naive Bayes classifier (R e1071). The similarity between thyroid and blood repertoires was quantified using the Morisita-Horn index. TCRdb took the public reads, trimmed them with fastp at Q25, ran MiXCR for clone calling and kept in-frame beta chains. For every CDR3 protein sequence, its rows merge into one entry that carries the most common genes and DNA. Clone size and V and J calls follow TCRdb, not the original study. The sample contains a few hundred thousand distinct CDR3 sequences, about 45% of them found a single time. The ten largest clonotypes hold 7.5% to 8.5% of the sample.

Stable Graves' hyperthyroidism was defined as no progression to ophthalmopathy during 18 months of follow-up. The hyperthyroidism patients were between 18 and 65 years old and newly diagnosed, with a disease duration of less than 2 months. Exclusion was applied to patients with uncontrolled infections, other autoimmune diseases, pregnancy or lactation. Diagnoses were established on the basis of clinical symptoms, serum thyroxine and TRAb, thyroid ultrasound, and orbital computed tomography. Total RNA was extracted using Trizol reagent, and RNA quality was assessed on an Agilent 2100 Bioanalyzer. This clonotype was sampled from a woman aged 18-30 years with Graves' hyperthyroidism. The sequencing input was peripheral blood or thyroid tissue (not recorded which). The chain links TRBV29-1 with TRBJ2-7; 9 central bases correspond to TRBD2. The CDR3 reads CSVGTSEYEQYF. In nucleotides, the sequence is TGCAGCGTTGGGACTAGCGAGTACGAGCAGTACTTC.